This T cell receptor beta chain stems from a study of T cells in Graves' hyperthyroidism and ophthalmopathy. Study observations and caveats: Stable hyperthyroidism and ophthalmopathy were separated using 13 V-J signatures. Among thyroid clonotypes expanded above 0.001, most also appeared in blood.

This CDR3 has 15 amino acids. The V end was cut by 6 bases, the J end by 4 bases, with 16 bases between. Germline V lookup: CDR1 SGHTA, CDR2 FQGNSA. This clonotype was recorded many times. Its antigen is still unknown. The PBMCs were taken from about 10 ml of fresh peripheral blood. TCR beta CDR3 region amplification was performed from RNA transcripts. HTBI primers were employed in a first-round RT-PCR of the TCR CDR3. TCRdb re-called the multiplex PCR reads with MiXCR, one entry per CDR3 protein. In the table there are fewer than 450,000 distinct CDR3 sequences, 17% of which are singletons. The receptor was derived from a woman under 40 with Graves' hyperthyroidism that later progressed to Graves' ophthalmopathy. The sequenced material came from blood. The chain links TRBV7-2 to TRBJ2-1; D tentatively reads TRBD1 or TRBD2 (5 bases each). The CDR3 DNA reads TGTGCCAGCAGGCGACCGGGACCTAAATACAATGAGCAGTTCTTC. It codes for CASRRPGPKYNEQFF.